A single sample gave rise to the 31 T cell receptor beta chains below, sequenced in a study of TIL therapy for anti-PD-1-resistant metastatic lung cancer. Time point defined: pre-treatment sample, taken before nivolumab and TIL therapy. The libraries were made with immunoSEQ v3. Generated by immunoSEQ multiplex PCR, the TCRdb table keeps only in-frame clones and is missing some. This table holds about 60,000 clones, around 68% found once. The sequenced sample was blood, obtained at baseline. Receptors originate from a person aged 25 to 85 with non-small cell lung cancer.

The gene calls are TRBV5-4 and TRBJ1-1; D gene ambiguous. The ends were cut back, 0 bases at V and 3 bases at J, with 12 bases in the middle. This CDR3 comprises 15 residues. CDR1 and CDR2 (germline): SGHNT, YYREEE (reference sequence). The CDR3 DNA reads TGTGCCAGCAGCTTGGCGTTGGGTCGGGACACTGAAGCTTTCTTT. Its protein product is CASSLALGRDTEAFF.

The chain employs TRBV9 and TRBJ2-7; D is unclear. In germline, CDR1 is SGDLS, CDR2 YYNGEE. V dropped 2 bases and J dropped 2 bases, with 11 bases sitting between them. This CDR3 comprises 14 residues. In DNA, the CDR3 is TGTGCCAGCAGCGTCGGGTCTTTCACCTACGAGCAGTACTTC. It specifies CASSVGSFTYEQYF.

V usage is TRBV19 and J usage is TRBJ2-3; D is unclear. V dropped 2 bases and J dropped 2 bases, with 8 bases sitting between them. Per germline, CDR1 LNHDA and CDR2 SQIVND (reference sequence). CDR3 length: 14 amino acids. The CDR3 region has the DNA TGTGCCAGTAGTATAAGGCAGTTCACAGATACGCAGTATTTT. It is translated as CASSIRQFTDTQYF.

This clone was picked up a small number of times. The chain carries TRBV7-9 and TRBJ1-4; no reliable D call. The CDR3 contains 14 residues. With 3 bases removed from V and 4 bases from J, the gap between germline ends came to 9 bases. The germline gives CDR1 SEHNR, CDR2 FQNEAQ (reference sequence). The CDR3 sequence: CASSFGNINEKLFF. CDR3 nucleotides: TGTGCCAGCAGCTTCGGGAATATTAATGAAAAACTGTTTTTT.

V and J are TRBV2 and TRBJ2-7, with 7 bases identical to TRBD2. After removal of 6 bases from V and 0 bases from J, the junction contained 8 bases not matched to a gene. The CDR3 runs to 15 residues. Looked up from germline, CDR1 is SNHLY and CDR2 is FYNNEI. CDR3: CASSRSGESSYEQYF. The CDR3 nucleotides are TGTGCCAGCAGCCGCAGCGGGGAGAGCTCCTACGAGCAGTACTTC.

This clone was counted between two and nine times. The V and J genes are TRBV2 and TRBJ1-5; D is unclear. CDR1 and CDR2 from the germline V gene are SNHLY and FYNNEI. CDR3 size: 15 residues. The V end was cut by 6 bases, the J end by 3 bases, with 15 bases between. The chain's CDR3 is CASSALGGINQPQHF. DNA for the CDR3: TGTGCCAGCAGCGCCCTAGGAGGGATCAATCAGCCCCAGCATTTT.

This clone was observed a single time. The chain combines TRBV5-5 with TRBJ2-7; 9 bases map to TRBD2. V lost 1 base to trimming and J lost 2 bases; unmatched junction nucleotides: 10. The germline CDR1 and CDR2 sequences are SGHKS and YYEKEE (reference sequence). This CDR3 region has 17 residues. The CDR3 sequence is CASSLTAGRGGAYEQYF. CDR3 nucleotides: TGTGCCAGCAGCTTGACGGCCGGGCGCGGGGGGGCCTACGAGCAGTACTTC.

This clone was counted between two and nine times. V usage is TRBV5-1 and J usage is TRBJ2-3, with TRBD2 matching 11 bases. The CDR3 loop spans 18 amino acids. From germline, CDR1 is SGHRS and CDR2 YFSETQ. Trimming cost V 4 bases and J 4 bases; bases outside gene matches: 14. The CDR3 is CASSIGTSGLKRADTQYF. Here the CDR3 DNA reads TGCGCCAGCAGCATTGGGACTAGCGGACTAAAGAGGGCAGATACGCAGTATTTT.

This chain connects TRBV10-3 to TRBJ1-1; no firm D call. There are 14 residues in the CDR3. CDR1 and CDR2 from the germline V gene are ENHRY and SYGVKD. With 8 bases removed from V and 1 base from J, the gap between germline ends came to 14 bases. CDR3 coding DNA: TGTGCCATCGGCGGACTTGGCCCGAACACTGAAGCTTTCTTT. It specifies CAIGGLGPNTEAFF.

V gene TRBV5-4 combines with J gene TRBJ1-2; 10 bases are a match to TRBD1. Germline assignment: CDR1 SGHNT and CDR2 YYREEE (reference sequence). V trimming: 0 bases; J trimming: 6 bases; junction bases outside the gene matches: 5. The CDR3 length is 15 residues. CDR3 in DNA: TGTGCCAGCAGCTTGGACCGGACAGGGGGGGATGGCTACACCTTC. It is translated as CASSLDRTGGDGYTF.

The J gene is TRBJ1-1, the V gene TRBV19, with 12 nucleotides matching TRBD1. CDR3 length equals 16 residues. Germline V gene data show CDR1 as LNHDA and CDR2 as SQIVND (reference sequence). With 4 bases clipped from V and 5 bases from J, the junction kept 8 bases outside the gene matches. The CDR3 here is CASSNPGTGGETEAFF. The CDR3 DNA reads as TGTGCCAGTAGTAACCCTGGGACAGGGGGCGAAACTGAAGCTTTCTTT. The variable domain in full, with the rest retrieved from reference TRBV19 and TRBJ1-1, is DGGITQSPKYLFRKEGQNVTLSCEQNLNHDAMYWYRQDPGQGLRLIYYSQIVNDFQKGDIAEGYSVSREKKESFPLTVTSAQKNPTAFYLCASSNPGTGGETEAFFGQGTRLTVV.

The chain links TRBV6-5 to TRBJ1-1; D might be TRBD1 (5 bases). Trimming cost V 0 bases and J 10 bases, with 18 bases left between them. This CDR3 contains 15 residues. Germline V gives CDR1 MNHEY, CDR2 SVGAGI. CDR3 residues: CASSYSSGTGIAAFF. Written as DNA, the CDR3 is TGTGCCAGCAGTTACTCGAGCGGGACGGGTATAGCAGCTTTCTTT.

On this clone itself: Compared with germline, one end of the junction differs, possibly owing to a read error. V gene TRBV7-7 combines with J gene TRBJ2-1; the match to TRBD1 covers 7 bases. This CDR3 contains 13 residues. Germline V gene sequence: CDR1 SSHAT, CDR2 FNYEAQ (reference sequence). The CDR3 is CASSYQQGNEQFF. The CDR3 nucleotides are TGTGCTAGCAGCTATCAACAGGGGAATGAGCAGTTCTTC.

J is TRBJ2-5 and V is TRBV30; 11 bases line up with TRBD2. The CDR3 sequence is 14 residues long. Germline V gene sequence: CDR1 GTSNPN, CDR2 SVGIG (reference sequence). The trim removed 0 bases at V and 3 bases at J, leaving 0 bases unmatched. Written as DNA, the CDR3 is TGTGCCTGGAGTGTTAGCGGGGGGGAAGAGACCCAGTACTTC. Its translation is CAWSVSGGEETQYF.

The V gene is TRBV7-3, the J gene TRBJ2-1; either TRBD1 or TRBD2 may supply D (6 bases each). Per the germline V gene, CDR1 is SGHTA and CDR2 is FQGTGA. The V and J ends lost 5 bases and 5 bases respectively, with 22 bases between them. This CDR3 spans 17 amino acids. CDR3 region: CASSRGPVGVSNNEQFF. CDR3 bases: TGTGCCAGCAGCCGGGGGCCGGTCGGGGTTTCCAACAATGAGCAGTTCTTC.

The V and J genes are TRBV27 and TRBJ2-7; 7 nucleotides agree with TRBD1. Germline V gene lookup returns CDR1 MNHEY and CDR2 SMNVEV (reference sequence). There are 15 residues in the CDR3. V trimming: 5 bases; J trimming: 2 bases; junction bases outside the gene matches: 9. In DNA form, the CDR3 reads TGTGCCAGCAGTCTGATTGGGCAGGGGGCCTACGAGCAGTACTTC. Its translation is CASSLIGQGAYEQYF.

The chain employs TRBV12-5 and TRBJ1-5; D is uncertain. The CDR3 extends over 15 amino acids. Between the trimmed V and J ends, which lost 1 base and 7 bases, there was a span of 14 bases. Germline V lookup: CDR1 LGHNT, CDR2 FRNRAP. The CDR3 loop is CASGLDQVYGQPQHF. CDR3 bases: TGTGCTAGTGGTTTGGACCAGGTGTATGGACAGCCCCAGCATTTT.

This clone appeared a few times. This rearrangement joins TRBV19 to TRBJ1-5; D is unresolved. Deletions cut 2 bases from V and 5 bases from J, with 13 bases between. The CDR3 extends over 15 amino acids. Germline CDR1 reads LNHDA; CDR2 reads SQIVND (reference sequence). The CDR3 loop reads CASSIRLGEDQPQHF. The CDR3 region has the DNA TGTGCCAGTAGTATAAGGCTTGGCGAGGATCAGCCCCAGCATTTT.

The rearrangement uses TRBV7-8 and TRBJ1-5, with a possible D match to TRBD1 (5 bases). The CDR3 extends over 14 amino acids. The germline V gene has CDR1 SGHVS and CDR2 FQNEAQ. V was trimmed by 5 bases and J by 4 bases, leaving 12 bases between them. CDR3 sequence: CASSARQFNQPQHF. In DNA, the CDR3 is TGTGCCAGCAGCGCCCGACAGTTTAATCAGCCCCAGCATTTT.

V is TRBV19 and J is TRBJ1-5, with no clear D. Germline V gene data show CDR1 as LNHDA and CDR2 as SQIVND (reference sequence). The CDR3 sequence is 16 residues long. V lost 1 base and J 0 bases, leaving 10 bases between the germline ends. The CDR3 protein is CASSIGQQYSNQPQHF. The CDR3 DNA reads as TGTGCCAGTAGTATAGGGCAACAGTATAGCAATCAGCCCCAGCATTTT.

This clone was seen a few times. This chain joins TRBV5-1 and TRBJ1-1; D possibly corresponds to TRBD1 (6 bases). CDR3 size: 15 residues. V dropped 4 bases and J dropped 3 bases, with 16 bases sitting between them. Germline V gives CDR1 SGHRS, CDR2 YFSETQ. CDR3 bases: TGCGCCAGCAGCCGGCTGGCAGGGGCGGACACTGAAGCTTTCTTT. This sequence encodes CASSRLAGADTEAFF.

This clone has just one count. The V call is TRBV13, the J call TRBJ1-4, with D perhaps matching TRBD1 (5 bases). V was shortened by 3 bases and J by 10 bases, with 18 bases between the two germline ends. Germline CDR1 is PRHDT and CDR2 is FYEKMQ (reference sequence). CDR3 length: 15 residues. CDR3 DNA sequence: TGTGCCAGCAGCTTTTCTTCCCAGGGCAGTTTAAAACTGTTTTTT. Translation: CASSFSSQGSLKLFF.

J is TRBJ1-4 and V is TRBV5-1, with no clear D. V lost 3 bases and J lost 0, with 15 bases in between. Germline CDR1 SGHRS, CDR2 YFSETQ. The CDR3 consists of 17 residues. CDR3 in amino acids: CASSWSPSFATNEKLFF. The CDR3 coding sequence is TGCGCCAGCAGCTGGTCCCCATCTTTTGCAACTAATGAAAAACTGTTTTTT.

Written as DNA, the CDR3 is TGTGCCAGCAGTTTATCGTCGCAGGGGAGGACTGAAGCTTTCTTT. Translating gives CASSLSSQGRTEAFF. V gene TRBV27 combines with J gene TRBJ1-1; D perhaps matches TRBD1 (6 bases). Trimming shortened V by 0 bases and J by 5 bases, and 13 bases separated the two germline ends. Germline V gives CDR1 MNHEY, CDR2 SMNVEV (reference sequence). The CDR3 consists of 15 residues.

The rearrangement uses TRBV28 and TRBJ1-6; 8 positions match TRBD1. V shed 6 bases, J shed 9 bases, and the junction held 7 bases outside the gene matches. Germline CDR1 MDHEN, CDR2 SYDVKM. This CDR3 comprises 14 residues. This CDR3 is CASSDRGDVSPLHF. The CDR3 bases are TGTGCCAGCAGCGACAGGGGAGATGTTTCACCCCTCCACTTT. Full variable domain (remainder filled in from reference TRBV28 and TRBJ1-6): DVKVTQSSRYLVKRTGEKVFLECVQDMDHENMFWYRQDPGLGLRLIYFSYDVKMKEKGDIPEGYSVSREKKERFSLILESASTNQTSMYLCASSDRGDVSPLHFGNGTRLTVT.

In its sample, this clone was seen a few times. The V call is TRBV10-2, the J call TRBJ1-1, with no clear D. Per the germline V gene, CDR1 is WSHSY and CDR2 is SAAADI. CDR3 size: 13 residues. With 3 bases removed from V and 10 bases from J, the gap between germline ends came to 15 bases. The CDR3 loop is CASSENIAGRAFF. The CDR3 coding sequence is TGCGCCAGCAGTGAAAATATTGCAGGACGAGCTTTCTTT.

The rearrangement joins TRBV7-9 to TRBJ1-1, with 7 bases matching TRBD1. CDR1 and CDR2 (germline): SEHNR, FQNEAQ (reference sequence). With V trimmed by 2 bases and J by 1 base, 10 bases remained unmatched. CDR3 length: 17 amino acids. The CDR3 spells CASSLPKGGGENTEAFF. CDR3 bases: TGTGCCAGCAGCTTACCTAAGGGAGGGGGCGAGAACACTGAAGCTTTCTTT.

This sequence joins TRBV7-9 and TRBJ2-1; D ambiguous. Germline assignment: CDR1 SEHNR and CDR2 FQNEAQ (reference sequence). This CDR3 comprises 16 residues. Trimming shortened V by 3 bases and J by 2 bases, and 14 bases separated the two germline ends. The CDR3 DNA follows: TGTGCCAGCAGCTTGTCCCTCGGAGCGACCTACAATGAGCAGTTCTTC. Translating it yields CASSLSLGATYNEQFF. The variable domain in full, completed from reference TRBV7-9 and TRBJ2-1, reads DTGVSQNPRHKITKRGQNVTFRCDPISEHNRLYWYRQTLGQGPEFLTYFQNEAQLEKSRLLSDRFSAERPKGSFSTLEIQRTEQGDSAMYLCASSLSLGATYNEQFFGPGTRLTVL.

This rearrangement joins TRBV10-3 to TRBJ2-2; 8 bases are a match to TRBD1. The trim removed 6 bases at V and 7 bases at J, leaving 7 bases unmatched. Germline-derived CDR1 and CDR2 are ENHRY and SYGVKD. The CDR3 totals 14 residues. Here the CDR3 DNA reads TGTGCCATCAGACCCGGACAGGGTATCGGGGAGCTGTTTTTT. It translates to CAIRPGQGIGELFF.

The J gene is TRBJ1-5, the V gene TRBV5-5; no clear D. This CDR3 spans 14 amino acids. CDR1 and CDR2 (germline): SGHKS, YYEKEE (reference sequence). Trimming removed 2 bases from V and 4 bases from J, with 10 bases in between. In DNA form, the CDR3 reads TGTGCCAGCAGCTTATGGGGTCGGAATCAGCCCCAGCATTTT. It is translated as CASSLWGRNQPQHF. Looking up the rest from reference TRBV5-5 and TRBJ1-5 gives the full variable domain: DAGVTQSPTHLIKTRGQQVTLRCSPISGHKSVSWYQQVLGQGPQFIFQYYEKEERGRGNFPDRFSARQFPNYSSELNVNALLLGDSALYLCASSLWGRNQPQHFGDGTRLSIL.

This clone came up a few times. As DNA, the CDR3 is TGCGCCAGCAGCTCCCGCGTGGACTCACCAGCAGGCGGGGAGCTGTTTTTT. Encoded protein: CASSSRVDSPAGGELFF. This chain links TRBV5-1 with TRBJ2-2; TRBD2 is a possible D gene (5 bases). Per germline, CDR1 SGHRS and CDR2 YFSETQ. The CDR3 length is 17 residues. V dropped 3 bases and J dropped 7 bases, with 22 bases sitting between them.